Listed below are T cell receptor beta chains from one sample, sequenced in a study of blood T cell repertoires in COVID-19. The table came from immunoSEQ multiplex PCR; TCRdb's copy has only in-frame clones and leaves some out. Of about 250,000 clones detected, about 91% appear once; the ten largest clones hold about 2.5%. The sequenced sample was PBMCs or T cells enriched from blood (not recorded which). Receptor source: a woman aged 30 to 39 with acute COVID-19. CDR3s include the opening cysteine and the closing phenylalanine or tryptophan. The D gene is left open where the match is weak. Size values are once, few and many counts, or a class for expanded clones, and some rows have none.

size: once; D: -; V: TRBV4-3; J: TRBJ2-3; DNA: TGCGCCAGCAGCCAAGATACGGGCGGGGGCACAGATACGCAGTATTTT; CDR3: CASSQDTGGGTDTQYF
size: -; D: -; V: TRBV2; J: TRBJ2-3; DNA: TGTGCCAGCAGCACAGGGTCTAGCACAGATACGCAGTATTTT; CDR3: CASSTGSSTDTQYF
size: -; D: TRBD1; V: TRBV5-1; J: TRBJ1-1; DNA: TGCGCCAGCAGCCTGGATAGGGGGCAGGGCACTGAAGCTTTCTTT; CDR3: CASSLDRGQGTEAFF
size: -; D: -; V: TRBV10-3; J: TRBJ2-2; DNA: TGTGCCATCAGTGACCCGGGACAGAACACCGGGGAGCTGTTTTTT; CDR3: CAISDPGQNTGELFF
size: few; D: TRBD2; V: TRBV12-3/TRBV12-4; J: TRBJ2-7; DNA: TGTGCCAGCAGTTTTCCAGGGAGGGACGAGCAGTACTTC; CDR3: CASSFPGRDEQYF
size: once; D: -; V: TRBV14; J: TRBJ2-3; DNA: TGTGCCAGCTCAGTCACAGATACGCAGTATTTT; CDR3: CASSVTDTQYF
size: -; D: TRBD2; V: TRBV10-1; J: TRBJ2-2; DNA: TGCGCCAGCAGTGAGAGGGGACTAGCGGGGGACACCGGGGAGCTGTTTTTT; CDR3: CASSERGLAGDTGELFF
size: -; D: -; V: TRBV7-9; J: TRBJ1-5; DNA: TGTGCCAGCAGCCCGTCGGGGGGTCAGCCCCAGCATTTT; CDR3: CASSPSGGQPQHF
size: -; D: TRBD2; V: TRBV3-1/TRBV3-2; J: TRBJ2-5; DNA: TGTGCCAGCAGCCATAGCGGGGGGGAGATAGAGACCCAGTACTTC; CDR3: CASSHSGGEIETQYF
size: -; D: -; V: TRBV11-2; J: TRBJ1-3; DNA: TGTGCCAGCAGCCACCAGAACTCTGGAAACACCATATATTTT; CDR3: CASSHQNSGNTIYF
size: -; D: TRBD2; V: TRBV18; J: TRBJ2-1; DNA: TGTGCCAGCTCCGCCGGGGGGGGCCAAAGTGAGCAGTTCTTC; CDR3: CASSAGGGQSEQFF
size: -; D: TRBD2; V: TRBV5-1; J: TRBJ2-3; DNA: TGCGCCAGCAGCAATAGCGGGGCTGGCGTAGATACGCAGTATTTT; CDR3: CASSNSGAGVDTQYF
size: -; D: -; V: TRBV14; J: TRBJ2-5; DNA: TGTGCCAGCAGCCCGGACATCGACCAAGAGACCCAGTACTTC; CDR3: CASSPDIDQETQYF
size: -; D: TRBD1; V: TRBV27; J: TRBJ1-5; DNA: TGTGCCAGCAGTATCAGACAGGGAGATAGCAATCAGCCCCAGCATTTT; CDR3: CASSIRQGDSNQPQHF
size: -; D: TRBD1; V: TRBV5-4; J: TRBJ2-5; DNA: TGTGCCAGCAGCTTCCCGGGACAGGGGGGGGAGACCCAGTACTTC; CDR3: CASSFPGQGGETQYF
size: -; D: TRBD1; V: TRBV20-1; J: TRBJ2-3; DNA: TGCAGTGCTAGTACGTTCAGGGACAGGGGAACAGATACGCAGTATTTT; CDR3: CSASTFRDRGTDTQYF
size: -; D: TRBD2; V: TRBV27; J: TRBJ2-1; DNA: TGTGCCAGCAGTTTACACCCGGGACTAGCGGGGGGATCCTACAATGAGCAGTTCTTC; CDR3: CASSLHPGLAGGSYNEQFF
size: -; D: TRBD2; V: TRBV7-2; J: TRBJ2-3; DNA: TGTGCCAGCAGCCCCTCTAGCGGGGGGCCACCCTATGATACGCAGTATTTT; CDR3: CASSPSSGGPPYDTQYF
size: -; D: TRBD1; V: TRBV19; J: TRBJ2-7; DNA: TGTGCCAGTAGTATAAGGCCCTCGGGACAGACCTACGAGCAGTACTTC; CDR3: CASSIRPSGQTYEQYF
size: -; D: -; V: TRBV30; J: TRBJ1-1; DNA: TGTGCCTGGGGGATTACTAGAGTGAGAGCTTTCTTT; CDR3: CAWGITRVRAFF
size: few; D: -; V: TRBV2; J: TRBJ1-4; DNA: TGTGCCAGCCTCAGGGGTTTACGAGAAAAACTGTTTTTT; CDR3: CASLRGLREKLFF
size: -; D: TRBD1; V: TRBV29-1; J: TRBJ2-3; DNA: TGCAGCGTTGATCCCCGGACAGGGGGTTTGACAGATACGCAGTATTTT; CDR3: CSVDPRTGGLTDTQYF
size: -; D: -; V: TRBV4-1; J: TRBJ1-2; DNA: TGCGCCAGCAGCCAAGTGTTCAGGGGACCGACTAACTATGGCTACACCTTC; CDR3: CASSQVFRGPTNYGYTF
size: once; D: -; V: TRBV7-9; J: TRBJ1-4; DNA: TGTGCCAGCAGCCAACGGACGGGGGGGGCGCTGGCTAATGAAAAACTGTTTTTT; CDR3: CASSQRTGGALANEKLFF
size: -; D: -; V: TRBV5-1; J: TRBJ1-1; DNA: TGCGCCAGCAATCCAGGGTTGAACACTGAAGCTTTCTTT; CDR3: CASNPGLNTEAFF
size: -; D: TRBD1; V: TRBV6-5; J: TRBJ1-1; DNA: TGTGCCAGCAGCTTAGACAGGGTGGTAACTGAAGCTTTCTTT; CDR3: CASSLDRVVTEAFF
size: -; D: TRBD2; V: TRBV11-2; J: TRBJ2-2; DNA: TGTGCCAGCAGCCCTCAAGCGGGGTCGGACACCGGGGAGCTGTTTTTT; CDR3: CASSPQAGSDTGELFF
size: -; D: -; V: TRBV3-1/TRBV3-2; J: TRBJ1-4; DNA: TGTGCCAGCAGCCAAAGGCAGGCTGCAACTAATGAAAAACTGTTTTTT; CDR3: CASSQRQAATNEKLFF
size: -; D: TRBD1; V: TRBV5-1; J: TRBJ2-7; DNA: TGCGCCAGCAGCTTGGCAACAGGGGTTGTAGTCGAGCAGTACTTC; CDR3: CASSLATGVVVEQYF